The T cell receptor (beta chain) under discussion was sequenced for a study of early T cells in non-severe SARS-CoV-2 infection. On the study more broadly: Bulk RNA isolated from unsorted whole blood underwent sequencing; chains were not paired.

Study results and limitations: The VDJdb matching leaned toward anti-spike CD8 responses and overlooked private and CD4 specificities.

The germline gives CDR1 DFQATT, CDR2 SNEGSKA (reference sequence). This CDR3 has 13 amino acids. The ends lost 5 bases at V and 8 bases at J; junction bases unmatched: 5. Ten or more counts support this clonotype. Its specificity is not known. One entry per CDR3 protein, called by TCRdb with MiXCR from the 5' RACE reads. The sample consists of some 50,000 distinct CDR3 sequences, around 10% of them appearing once. The sequence derives from an adult who was a healthcare worker with PCR-confirmed SARS-CoV-2 infection or an uninfected control (not recorded which). The chain recombines TRBV20-1 with TRBJ1-4, with 10 bases aligning to TRBD1. Specimen: whole blood. The CDR3 nucleotides are TGCAGTGCTGGGACAGGGGCCCAGGAAAAACTGTTTTTT. Its protein product is CSAGTGAQEKLFF.